The source of this TCR beta chain is a study of T cell responses to AZD1222 COVID-19 vaccine. Clones were sequenced by immunoSEQ multiplex PCR, and TCRdb holds only the in-frame ones, with some missing. In the table there are tens of thousands of clones, about nine tenths of which are singletons. This clone was seen only once. The antigen is unknown. Study-level points and caveats: Donors in the cohort were predominantly white British and more often female, and clonal diversity was possibly underestimated. With dominance at 160-218 and 743-854, vaccine-associated CD4 TCRs spanned spike. Two AZD1222 doses significantly raised spike-specific TCR breadth and depth over controls.

Investigators merged groups given second doses at roughly 4 or roughly 12 weeks. The clonotype comes from an adult who received the AZD1222 COVID-19 vaccine. Specimen: peripheral blood, collected 28 days after the second AZD1222 dose.

This chain's CDR3 is CASNPLAGGGGELFF. The CDR3 DNA reads TGTGCCAGCAATCCACTAGCGGGAGGCGGCGGGGAGCTGTTTTTT. This sequence joins TRBV2 and TRBJ2-2, with 12 bases fitting TRBD2. CDR1 SNHLY and CDR2 FYNNEI come from the germline V gene. With V trimmed by 7 bases and J by 7 bases, 7 bases remained unmatched. The CDR3 is 15 amino acids.